The 30 T cell receptor beta chains listed next were all sequenced from one sample in a study of blood T cell repertoires in COVID-19 (dated by TCRdb to 2020 to 2022). Receptors were amplified or captured by the immunoSEQ multiplex PCR assay. As stored in TCRdb, this immuneACCESS dataset retains in-frame rearrangements with V and J assigned. A fraction of the clones does not appear; measured against another copy, unresolved V genes explain less than half of the discrepancy, and the remainder lacks a known reason. This sample has roughly 210,000 clones in its table, and about nine tenths of those were observed once. The top ten clonotypes cover more than 7% of the sample. Input material: PBMCs or T cells enriched from blood (not recorded which). The source of these receptors is a man aged 25-40 years in a cohort exposed to, infected with or recovered from COVID-19 (not recorded which).

The rearrangement uses TRBV7-6 and TRBJ2-3; D uncertain. Germline-derived CDR1 and CDR2 are SGHVS and FNYEAQ. Trimming removed 1 base at V and 0 bases at J, with 11 bases between. The CDR3 spans 16 residues. DNA of the CDR3: TGTGCCAGCAGCTTAGTGGCGGCCGCTAGCACAGATACGCAGTATTTT. It translates to CASSLVAAASTDTQYF.

The rearrangement uses TRBV7-9 and TRBJ2-7; tentatively, D is TRBD2 (5 bases). Germline CDR1 reads SEHNR; CDR2 reads FQNEAQ (reference sequence). The length of the CDR3 is 11 residues. V dropped 2 bases and J dropped 6 bases, with 5 bases sitting between them. In nucleotides, the CDR3 is TGTGCCAGCAGCTTAAGCGGCGAGCAGTACTTC. Residues: CASSLSGEQYF.

This chain joins TRBV11-2 and TRBJ1-3; D uncertain. The CDR3 runs to 14 residues. V was trimmed by 2 bases and J by 0 bases, leaving 5 bases between them. Germline V gives CDR1 SGHAT, CDR2 FQNNGV. CDR3 loop: CASSLTGSGNTIYF. CDR3 nucleotide sequence: TGTGCCAGCAGCTTAACGGGCTCTGGAAACACCATATATTTT.

This clone has a count of ten or more. The V call is TRBV4-2, the J call TRBJ1-3; the match to TRBD1 covers 8 bases. CDR1 LGHNA and CDR2 YNFKEQ come from the germline V gene. V was clipped by 2 bases and J by 1 base; unmatched bases: 4. This CDR3 spans 16 amino acids. The CDR3 loop is CASSQQRTGSGNTIYF. The CDR3, as DNA: TGTGCCAGCAGCCAACAAAGGACAGGGTCTGGAAACACCATATATTTT.

The chain employs TRBV7-3 and TRBJ2-3; 9 bases are shared with TRBD2. This CDR3 has 16 residues. Germline values: CDR1 SGHTA, CDR2 FQGTGA. J gave up 3 bases and V 2 bases, and 6 bases lay outside the gene matches. The CDR3 nucleotides read TGTGCCAGCAGCTTACGGGCGGGAGGGCCGACAGATACGCAGTATTTT. It yields the protein CASSLRAGGPTDTQYF.

The chain's CDR3 is CASSFPEDYYGYTF. The CDR3 nucleotides are TGTGCCAGCAGCTTCCCAGAGGACTACTATGGCTACACCTTC. The rearrangement uses TRBV5-8 and TRBJ1-2; unclear D gene. The germline V and J ends were trimmed by 2 bases and 3 bases, with 11 bases remaining between them. The CDR3 runs to 14 residues. The germline gives CDR1 SGHTS, CDR2 YDEGEE.

The chain uses TRBV19 and TRBJ2-5, with 7 nucleotides matching TRBD2. The J segment lost 5 bases and the V segment lost 4 bases, leaving 1 base of the junction unmatched. The CDR3 covers 12 residues. Germline assignment: CDR1 LNHDA and CDR2 SQIVND (reference sequence). The DNA of the CDR3 is TGTGCCAGTAGTAGGGGAGGGGAGACCCAGTACTTC. It yields the protein CASSRGGETQYF. Full variable domain (outside the CDR3, taken from reference TRBV19 and TRBJ2-5): DGGITQSPKYLFRKEGQNVTLSCEQNLNHDAMYWYRQDPGQGLRLIYYSQIVNDFQKGDIAEGYSVSREKKESFPLTVTSAQKNPTAFYLCASSRGGETQYFGPGTRLLVL.

The chain couples TRBV27 to TRBJ2-1; weak D call: TRBD2 (5 bases). Per the germline V gene, CDR1 is MNHEY and CDR2 is SMNVEV (reference sequence). The CDR3 contains 17 residues. V gave up 5 bases and J gave up 3 bases, with 20 bases separating them. The CDR3 bases are TGTGCCAGCAGTGTCCGGGATCCACGGGCTGGCTACAATGAGCAGTTCTTC. This translates into CASSVRDPRAGYNEQFF.

This rearrangement joins TRBV12-3 or TRBV12-4 to TRBJ1-1, with 7 bases lining up with TRBD1. V was pared by 9 bases and J by 4 bases, with 8 bases of the junction left unmatched. There are 13 residues in the CDR3. The chain's CDR3 is CASTQGWSTEAFF. The CDR3 bases are TGTGCCAGTACACAGGGGTGGAGCACTGAAGCTTTCTTT.

The CDR3 nucleotides read TGTGCCAGCAGCCAAGACCTAGATACGCAGTATTTT. It is translated as CASSQDLDTQYF. The chain joins TRBV14 to TRBJ2-3; D is uncertain. Trimming shortened V by 0 bases and J by 5 bases, and 3 bases separated the two germline ends. This CDR3 spans 12 amino acids. Germline values: CDR1 SGHDN, CDR2 FVKESK.

The rearrangement uses TRBV19 and TRBJ1-5; D not resolved. Between the trimmed V and J ends, which lost 3 bases and 2 bases, there was a span of 11 bases. The CDR3 sequence is 15 residues long. Germline lookup yields CDR1 LNHDA and CDR2 SQIVND (reference sequence). DNA of the CDR3: TGTGCCAGTAGTATGACGGGTAGTGGCAATCAGCCCCAGCATTTT. Its translation: CASSMTGSGNQPQHF.

J is TRBJ1-2 and V is TRBV6-4; possible D gene TRBD1, 6 bases. The germline gives CDR1 MRHNA, CDR2 SNTAGT. This CDR3 region has 16 residues. V gave up 7 bases and J gave up 8 bases, with 26 bases separating them. CDR3 residues: CASKLTTGPGGGGYTF. The CDR3 DNA follows: TGTGCCAGCAAACTTACGACAGGTCCGGGTGGTGGAGGCTACACCTTC.

The chain employs TRBV5-4 and TRBJ2-6; possible D gene TRBD2, 6 bases. The CDR3 covers 19 residues. Germline loops: CDR1 SGHNT, CDR2 YYREEE (reference sequence). V lost 2 bases and J lost 2, with 20 bases in between. The CDR3 reads CASSFSRSREVPGANVLTF. Written as DNA, the CDR3 is TGTGCCAGCAGCTTCTCGCGGTCCAGGGAGGTCCCTGGGGCCAACGTCCTGACTTTC.

The chain combines TRBV4-2 with TRBJ1-5, with D tentatively TRBD1 (5 bases). The CDR3 loop spans 15 amino acids. Germline CDR1 is LGHNA and CDR2 is YNFKEQ. Trimming shortened V by 0 bases and J by 7 bases, and 13 bases separated the two germline ends. CDR3 residues: CASSQDRLGEQPQHF. DNA for the CDR3: TGTGCCAGCAGCCAAGATCGCCTAGGGGAACAGCCCCAGCATTTT.

This chain links TRBV7-9 with TRBJ1-2; no firm D call. This CDR3 contains 16 residues. V was clipped by 2 bases and J by 8 bases, with 21 bases between them. Germline CDR1 and CDR2: SEHNR and FQNEAQ (reference sequence). In nucleotides, the CDR3 is TGTGCCAGCAGCTTATCGAATCCCGACGTAATGGGCGGCTACACCTTC. This gives the protein CASSLSNPDVMGGYTF.

This clone has just a few counts. The chain has TRBV5-1 and TRBJ1-2; possible D gene TRBD1, 6 bases. Germline-derived CDR1 and CDR2 are SGHRS and YFSETQ. Trimming cost V 4 bases and J 4 bases, with 23 bases left between them. The CDR3 contains 17 residues. CDR3 sequence (DNA): TGCGCCAGCAGCCCATCCGGAGGACAGTTTTTGTCCTATGGCTACACCTTC. It specifies CASSPSGGQFLSYGYTF.

The CDR3 sequence: CASSVVGGAWETQYF. The CDR3 DNA reads TGTGCCAGCAGCGTAGTAGGGGGGGCTTGGGAGACCCAGTACTTC. This chain connects TRBV9 to TRBJ2-5, with a tentative D call TRBD2 (7 bases). The CDR3 is made up of 15 amino acids. The V end was cut by 0 bases, the J end by 5 bases, with 14 bases between. Germline CDR1 SGDLS, CDR2 YYNGEE.

This clone has only one observation. The rearrangement joins TRBV7-3 to TRBJ2-1; 9 nucleotides agree with TRBD1. Germline loops: CDR1 SGHTA, CDR2 FQGTGA. The CDR3 totals 11 residues. CDR3 region: CPTGGYNEQFF. The DNA for the CDR3 is TGTCCGACAGGGGGCTACAATGAGCAGTTCTTC.

The chain couples TRBV15 to TRBJ2-3, with 9 bases fitting TRBD1. The CDR3 is 17 amino acids. The germline V gene encodes CDR1 LNHNV and CDR2 YYDKDF (reference sequence). The V and J ends lost 3 bases and 1 base, in that order; junction bases with no gene match: 8. The CDR3 protein is CATSRDRDRAGTDTQYF. CDR3 DNA: TGTGCCACCAGCAGGGATAGGGACAGGGCCGGCACAGATACGCAGTATTTT.

The chain carries TRBV18 and TRBJ2-5, with 13 bases that match TRBD2. There are 17 residues in the CDR3. Germline CDR1 is KGHSH and CDR2 is LQKENI. The V segment lost 1 base and the J segment 4 bases; nucleotides outside the gene matches: 6. The CDR3 protein is CASSPRTSGGSGETQYF. CDR3 DNA: TGTGCCAGCTCACCACGGACTAGCGGGGGTAGTGGAGAGACCCAGTACTTC. Full variable domain (remainder filled in from reference TRBV18 and TRBJ2-5): NAGVMQNPRHLVRRRGQEARLRCSPMKGHSHVYWYRQLPEEGLKFMVYLQKENIIDESGMPKERFSAEFPKEGPSILRIQQVVRGDSAAYFCASSPRTSGGSGETQYFGPGTRLLVL.

This chain links TRBV7-9 with TRBJ1-6; 9 nucleotides match TRBD1. The trim removed 0 bases at V and 9 bases at J, leaving 9 bases unmatched. CDR3 length: 17 amino acids. In germline, CDR1 is SEHNR, CDR2 FQNEAQ (reference sequence). CDR3 nucleotides: TGTGCCAGCAGCTTAGCCGGGACAGGGATGCGGGGTTCACCCCTCCACTTT. This sequence encodes CASSLAGTGMRGSPLHF.

This chain uses TRBV28 with TRBJ1-1; D unclear. The V gene's germline CDR1 is MDHEN and CDR2 SYDVKM. The CDR3 loop spans 14 amino acids. Deletions cut 2 bases from V and 5 bases from J, with 12 bases between. The CDR3 region is CASSLQYWRTEAFF. In nucleotides, the CDR3 is TGTGCCAGCAGTTTACAATACTGGAGGACTGAAGCTTTCTTT.

V usage is TRBV24-1 and J usage is TRBJ1-2; 7 bases line up with TRBD1. CDR1 KGHDR and CDR2 SFDVKD come from the germline V gene. V was pared by 1 base and J by 4 bases, with 2 bases of the junction left unmatched. The CDR3 loop spans 14 amino acids. CDR3 coding DNA: TGTGCCACCAGTGATTTAGGGGGCGCCTATGGCTACACCTTC. It codes for CATSDLGGAYGYTF.

The rearrangement uses TRBV10-3 and TRBJ2-4; TRBD1 agrees at 10 bases. Germline V gene sequence: CDR1 ENHRY, CDR2 SYGVKD. The CDR3 extends over 18 amino acids. The V and J ends lost 6 bases and 2 bases, in that order; junction bases with no gene match: 13. CDR3 coding DNA: TGTGCCATCAGCGAGGGAAGAGGGACAGGGGAAACCAAAAACATTCAGTACTTC. This gives the protein CAISEGRGTGETKNIQYF.

This clone has more than one count but fewer than ten. This chain uses TRBV19 with TRBJ2-3; TRBD2 agrees at 11 bases. V lost 3 bases to trimming and J lost 11 bases; unmatched junction nucleotides: 10. This CDR3 comprises 15 residues. Germline lookup yields CDR1 LNHDA and CDR2 SQIVND (reference sequence). The CDR3 is CASSIGTSGLMVQYF. The CDR3 DNA reads TGTGCCAGTAGTATTGGGACTAGCGGCCTTATGGTGCAGTATTTT.

This chain links TRBV7-9 with TRBJ1-6, with D hard to call. Germline V gene data show CDR1 as SEHNR and CDR2 as FQNEAQ (reference sequence). The CDR3 sequence is 15 residues long. V lost 6 bases and J lost 6, with 15 bases in between. CDR3 sequence: CASRDGGGGNSPLHF. As DNA, the CDR3 is TGTGCCAGCAGGGACGGCGGAGGAGGTAATTCACCCCTCCACTTT.

This rearrangement joins TRBV7-9 to TRBJ2-1; TRBD2 is a possible D gene (5 bases). The germline V and J ends were trimmed by 5 bases and 4 bases, with 15 bases remaining between them. The CDR3 covers 15 residues. The germline V gene encodes CDR1 SEHNR and CDR2 FQNEAQ (reference sequence). The CDR3 here is CASSHYPGEYNEQFF. CDR3 nucleotides: TGTGCCAGCAGCCATTACCCCGGGGAGTACAATGAGCAGTTCTTC.

The V call is TRBV11-3, the J call TRBJ2-7; 8 bases line up with TRBD2. CDR1 SGHNT and CDR2 YENEEA come from the germline V gene. The ends lost 0 bases at V and 4 bases at J; junction bases unmatched: 5. The CDR3 contains 15 residues. This chain's CDR3 is CASSLEAGVAYEQYF. CDR3 sequence (DNA): TGTGCCAGCAGCTTAGAAGCGGGAGTGGCGTACGAGCAGTACTTC. The whole variable domain, remainder taken from reference TRBV11-3 and TRBJ2-7, is EAGVVQSPRYKIIEKKQPVAFWCNPISGHNTLYWYLQNLGQGPELLIRYENEEAVDDSQLPKDRFSAERLKGVDSTLKIQPAELGDSAVYLCASSLEAGVAYEQYFGPGTRLTVT.

J is TRBJ2-5 and V is TRBV18; 7 nucleotides align to TRBD2. Trimming cost V 0 bases and J 4 bases; bases outside gene matches: 17. The CDR3 is 19 residues long. Germline CDR1 and CDR2: KGHSH and LQKENI. CDR3 bases: TGTGCCAGCTCACCACCGGCGGGGGAGCGGGAATACGGGCCAGAGACCCAGTACTTC. It yields the protein CASSPPAGEREYGPETQYF.

V is TRBV3-1 (or the pseudogene TRBV3-2) and J is TRBJ2-5; the D gene is possibly TRBD2 (5 bases). The CDR3 totals 13 residues. Deletions cut 4 bases from V and 3 bases from J, with 9 bases between. CDR1 is LGHDT, CDR2 YNNKEL, per germline (reference sequence). This CDR3 is CASSPGLKETQYF. The CDR3 DNA reads as TGTGCCAGCAGCCCTGGACTTAAAGAGACCCAGTACTTC.